This T cell receptor beta chain is from a study of blood T cell repertoires in COVID-19. The CDR3 is 15 residues long. Between the trimmed V and J ends, which lost 1 base and 8 bases, there was a span of 14 bases. Germline V lookup: CDR1 LGHDT, CDR2 YNNKEL (reference sequence). Clones were sequenced by immunoSEQ multiplex PCR, and TCRdb holds only the in-frame ones, with some missing. The sample contains 300,000 or so clones, around four fifths of which appear only once. The sequence was obtained from a woman between 50 and 59 years old with active or convalescent COVID-19. Sequencing was done on a sample of peripheral blood. This chain joins TRBV3-1 (or the pseudogene TRBV3-2) and TRBJ1-4, with a weak D call TRBD1 (5 bases). The CDR3 reads CASSQAPVGGEKLFF. CDR3 nucleotide sequence: TGTGCCAGCAGCCAAGCCCCCGTCGGGGGGGAAAAACTGTTTTTT.